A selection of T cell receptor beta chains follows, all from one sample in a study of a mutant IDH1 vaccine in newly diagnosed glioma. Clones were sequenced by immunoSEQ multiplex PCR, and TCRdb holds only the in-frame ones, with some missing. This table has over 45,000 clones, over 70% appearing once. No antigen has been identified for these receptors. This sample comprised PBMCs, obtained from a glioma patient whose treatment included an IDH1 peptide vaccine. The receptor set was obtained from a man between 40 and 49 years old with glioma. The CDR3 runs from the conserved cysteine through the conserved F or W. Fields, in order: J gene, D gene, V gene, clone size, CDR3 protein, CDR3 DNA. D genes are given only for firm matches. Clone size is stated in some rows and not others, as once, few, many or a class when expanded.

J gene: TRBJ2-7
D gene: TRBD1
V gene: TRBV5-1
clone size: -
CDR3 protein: CASSRNRGNYEQYF
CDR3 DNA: TGCGCCAGCAGTCGAAACAGGGGGAACTACGAGCAGTACTTC

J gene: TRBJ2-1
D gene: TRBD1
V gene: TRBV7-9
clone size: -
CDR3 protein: CASSPGTDNEQFF
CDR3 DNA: TGTGCCAGCAGCCCCGGGACAGACAATGAGCAGTTCTTC

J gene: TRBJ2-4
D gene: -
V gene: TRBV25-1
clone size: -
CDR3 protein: CASSESEGDPRIQYF
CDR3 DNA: TGTGCCAGCAGTGAATCCGAGGGGGACCCGAGAATTCAGTACTTC

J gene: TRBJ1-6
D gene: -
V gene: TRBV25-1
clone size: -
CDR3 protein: CASSEVNSPLHF
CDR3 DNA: TGTGCCAGCAGTGAAGTAAATTCACCCCTCCACTTT

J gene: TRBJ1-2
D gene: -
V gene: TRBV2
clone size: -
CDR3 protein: CASSDWDGGSGYTF
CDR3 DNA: TGTGCCAGCAGTGATTGGGACGGTGGGAGCGGCTACACCTTC

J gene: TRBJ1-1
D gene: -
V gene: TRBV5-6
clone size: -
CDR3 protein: CASSLGTAFLDKAF
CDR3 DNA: -

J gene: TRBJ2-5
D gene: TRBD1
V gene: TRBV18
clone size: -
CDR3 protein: CASSQDRGKETQYF
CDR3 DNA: TGTGCCAGCTCCCAGGACAGGGGGAAAGAGACCCAGTACTTC

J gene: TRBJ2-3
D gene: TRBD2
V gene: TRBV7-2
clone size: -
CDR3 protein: CASRPGGARTDTQYF
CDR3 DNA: TGTGCCAGCAGGCCGGGGGGGGCCCGCACAGATACGCAGTATTTT

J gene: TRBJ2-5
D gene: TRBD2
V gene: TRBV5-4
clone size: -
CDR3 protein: CASSSPGGPQETQYF
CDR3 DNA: TGTGCCAGCAGCTCACCGGGGGGGCCGCAAGAGACCCAGTACTTC

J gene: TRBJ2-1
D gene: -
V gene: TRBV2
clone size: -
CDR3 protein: CASSDRGYNEQFF
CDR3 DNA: TGTGCCAGCAGTGACAGGGGCTACAATGAGCAGTTCTTC

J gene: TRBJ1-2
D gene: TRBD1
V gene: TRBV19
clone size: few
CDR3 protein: CASSIQGRTNYGYTF
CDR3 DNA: TGTGCCAGTAGCATACAGGGGCGGACGAACTATGGCTACACCTTC

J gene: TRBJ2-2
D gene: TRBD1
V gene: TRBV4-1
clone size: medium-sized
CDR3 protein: CASSQTGVRDGTGELFF
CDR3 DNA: TGCGCCAGCAGCCAAACAGGGGTTAGAGATGGCACCGGGGAGCTGTTTTTT

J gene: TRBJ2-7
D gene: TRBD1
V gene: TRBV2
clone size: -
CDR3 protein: CASSQGGDYEQYF
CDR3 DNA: TGTGCCAGCAGTCAAGGGGGCGACTACGAGCAGTACTTC

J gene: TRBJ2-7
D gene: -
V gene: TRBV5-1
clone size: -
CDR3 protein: CASSLASGSYEQYF
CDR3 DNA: TGCGCCAGCAGCTTAGCGTCGGGATCCTACGAGCAGTACTTC

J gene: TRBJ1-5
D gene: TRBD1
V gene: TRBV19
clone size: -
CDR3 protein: CASSPPGQGAFGNQPQHF
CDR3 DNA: TGTGCCAGTAGTCCCCCGGGACAGGGGGCGTTCGGCAATCAGCCCCAGCATTTT

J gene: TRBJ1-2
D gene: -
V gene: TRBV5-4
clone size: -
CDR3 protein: CASSFPGPQGRTF
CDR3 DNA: TGTGCCAGCAGCTTCCCCGGACCTCAGGGTCGAACCTTC

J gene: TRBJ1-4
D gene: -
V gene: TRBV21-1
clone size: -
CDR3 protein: CASKEGIDEVNEKLFF
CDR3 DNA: TGTGCCAGCAAGGAGGGAATAGATGAAGTTAATGAAAAACTGTTTTTT

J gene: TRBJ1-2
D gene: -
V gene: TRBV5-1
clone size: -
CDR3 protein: CASSLDFQGGYTF
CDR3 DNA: TGCGCCAGCAGCTTGGATTTTCAGGGTGGCTACACCTTC

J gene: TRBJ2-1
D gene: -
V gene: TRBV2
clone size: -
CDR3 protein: CASTGQLTYNEQFF
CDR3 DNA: TGTGCCAGCACAGGACAGTTGACTTACAATGAGCAGTTCTTC

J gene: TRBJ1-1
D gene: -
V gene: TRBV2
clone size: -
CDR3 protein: CASSEFGDAEAFF
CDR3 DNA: TGTGCCAGCAGTGAATTTGGAGATGCTGAAGCTTTCTTT

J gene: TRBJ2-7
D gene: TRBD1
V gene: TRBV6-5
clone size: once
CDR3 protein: CASSYSIVGGFEQYF
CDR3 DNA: TGTGCCAGCAGTTACTCGATAGTAGGGGGCTTCGAGCAGTACTTC

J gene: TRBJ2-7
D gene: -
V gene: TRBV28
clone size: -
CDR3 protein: CASSAPLGKQYF
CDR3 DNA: TGTGCCAGCAGTGCACCCTTGGGGAAGCAGTACTTC

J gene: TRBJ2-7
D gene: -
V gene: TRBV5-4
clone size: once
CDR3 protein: CASSFWGGGYEQYF
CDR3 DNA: TGTGCCAGCAGCTTCTGGGGGGGCGGCTACGAGCAGTACTTC

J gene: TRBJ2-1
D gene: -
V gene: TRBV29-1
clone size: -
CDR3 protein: CSVGLGPGRDEQFF
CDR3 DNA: TGCAGCGTTGGCCTAGGGCCCGGAAGGGATGAGCAGTTCTTC

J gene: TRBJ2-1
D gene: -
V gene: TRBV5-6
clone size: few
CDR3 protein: CASSNTGGDEQFF
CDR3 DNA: TGTGCCAGCAGCAACACAGGGGGGGATGAGCAGTTCTTC

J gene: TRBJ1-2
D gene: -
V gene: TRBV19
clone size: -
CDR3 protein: CASSTMTDNYGYTF
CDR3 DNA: TGTGCCAGTAGCACTATGACAGACAACTATGGCTACACCTTC

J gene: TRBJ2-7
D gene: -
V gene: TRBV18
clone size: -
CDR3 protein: CASSPVWTSVTYEQYF
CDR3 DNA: TGTGCCAGCTCACCAGTCTGGACAAGCGTTACCTACGAGCAGTACTTC

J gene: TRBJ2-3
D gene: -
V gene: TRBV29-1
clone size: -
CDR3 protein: CSVSVETDTQYF
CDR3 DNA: TGCAGCGTGTCAGTGGAAACAGATACGCAGTATTTT

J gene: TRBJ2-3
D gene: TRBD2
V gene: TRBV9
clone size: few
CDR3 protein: CASSVGRMAGGPTDTQYF
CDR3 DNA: TGTGCCAGCAGCGTAGGTAGGATGGCGGGGGGGCCGACAGATACGCAGTATTTT

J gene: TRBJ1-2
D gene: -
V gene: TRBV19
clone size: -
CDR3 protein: CASSRGGTNYGYTF
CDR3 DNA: TGTGCCAGTAGTAGGGGGGGGACTAACTATGGCTACACCTTC

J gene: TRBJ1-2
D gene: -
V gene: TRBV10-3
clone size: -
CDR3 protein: CAIRQGTNYGYTF
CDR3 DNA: TGTGCCATCAGACAGGGTACTAACTATGGCTACACCTTC

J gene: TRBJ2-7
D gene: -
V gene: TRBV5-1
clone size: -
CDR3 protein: CASSLGGTLNYEQYF
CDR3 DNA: TGCGCCAGCAGCTTGGGCGGGACTCTAAACTACGAGCAGTACTTC

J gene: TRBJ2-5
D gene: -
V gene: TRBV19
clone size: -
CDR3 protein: CASSIGSVLTETQYF
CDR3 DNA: TGTGCCAGTAGTATCGGCAGTGTCTTAACGGAGACCCAGTACTTC

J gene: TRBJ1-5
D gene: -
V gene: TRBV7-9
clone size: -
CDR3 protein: CASSLGEYQPQHF
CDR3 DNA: TGTGCCAGCAGCCTTGGGGAATATCAGCCCCAGCATTTT

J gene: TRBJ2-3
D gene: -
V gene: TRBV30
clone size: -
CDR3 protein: CAWSLGQGTTDTQYF
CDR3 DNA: TGTGCCTGGAGCTTGGGGCAGGGGACTACAGATACGCAGTATTTT

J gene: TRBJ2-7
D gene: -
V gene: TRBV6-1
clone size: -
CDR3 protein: CASNRQEGYEQYF
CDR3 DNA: TGTGCCAGCAACCGACAGGAAGGCTACGAGCAGTACTTC

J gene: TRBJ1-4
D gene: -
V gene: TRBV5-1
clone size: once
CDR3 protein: CASSLGPATNEKLFF
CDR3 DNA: TGCGCCAGCAGCTTAGGGCCTGCAACTAATGAAAAACTGTTTTTT

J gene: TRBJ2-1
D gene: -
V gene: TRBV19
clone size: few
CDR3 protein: CASSIGPQAVEQFF
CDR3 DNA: TGTGCCAGTAGTATAGGCCCTCAAGCAGTTGAGCAGTTCTTC

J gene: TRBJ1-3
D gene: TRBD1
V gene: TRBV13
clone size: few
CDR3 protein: CASRIQGSGNTIYF
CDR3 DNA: TGTGCCAGCAGAATACAGGGGTCTGGAAACACCATATATTTT

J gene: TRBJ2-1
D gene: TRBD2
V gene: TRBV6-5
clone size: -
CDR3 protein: CASSRAGPYNEQFF
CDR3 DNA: TGTGCCAGCAGTCGAGCGGGGCCTTACAATGAGCAGTTCTTC

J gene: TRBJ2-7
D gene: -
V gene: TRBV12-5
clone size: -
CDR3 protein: CASGLAQGYEQYF
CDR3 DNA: TGTGCTAGTGGTTTGGCCCAGGGGTACGAGCAGTACTTC